This TCR beta chain was captured in a study of T-cell reconstitution after alpha-beta-depleted transplantation in children. Findings of the study overall: Surviving recipient T cells and thymic progenitors accounted for the high day-60 TCRbeta diversity observed in some patients.

Library preparation (for TCRbeta) was performed with unique molecular identifiers. TCRdb called the PCR reads again in MiXCR, with one record for every CDR3 protein. Altogether 700,000 to 850,000 distinct CDR3 sequences are present, approximately 15% being singletons, with the ten largest covering around 5.3%. In germline, CDR1 is LGHNT, CDR2 FRNRAP. The CDR3 is made up of 17 amino acids. V was cut by 7 bases and J by 3 bases, with 24 bases left in between. This clonotype was observed a few times. Its specificity is not known. The rearrangement uses TRBV12-5 and TRBJ1-1, with D possibly TRBD1 on 5 matching bases. The source of this sequence is a male patient between 5 and 17 years old who had a stem cell transplant for acute lymphoblastic leukemia, so the T cells may come from the graft donor. Sequenced material: PBMCs, mostly from graft donor cells, taken 360 days after TCRalphabeta/CD19-depleted stem cell transplant. This CDR3 reads CASATNLGGALDTEAFF. The DNA for the CDR3 is TGTGCTAGTGCCACCAACCTTGGGGGTGCTCTAGACACTGAAGCTTTCTTT.